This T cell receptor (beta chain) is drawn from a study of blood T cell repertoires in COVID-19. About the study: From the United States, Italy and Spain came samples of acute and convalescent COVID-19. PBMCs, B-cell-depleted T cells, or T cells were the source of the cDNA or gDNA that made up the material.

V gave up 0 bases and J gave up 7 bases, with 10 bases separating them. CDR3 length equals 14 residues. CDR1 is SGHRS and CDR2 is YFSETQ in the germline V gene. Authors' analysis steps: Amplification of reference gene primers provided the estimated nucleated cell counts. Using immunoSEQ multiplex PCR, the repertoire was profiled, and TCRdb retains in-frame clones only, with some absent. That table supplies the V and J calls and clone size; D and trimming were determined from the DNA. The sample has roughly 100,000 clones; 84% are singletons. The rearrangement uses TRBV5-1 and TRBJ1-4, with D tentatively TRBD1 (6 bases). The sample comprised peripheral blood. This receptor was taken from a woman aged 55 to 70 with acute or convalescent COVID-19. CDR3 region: CASSLGQAREKLFF. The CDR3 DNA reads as TGCGCCAGCAGCTTGGGACAGGCGCGTGAAAAACTGTTTTTT.